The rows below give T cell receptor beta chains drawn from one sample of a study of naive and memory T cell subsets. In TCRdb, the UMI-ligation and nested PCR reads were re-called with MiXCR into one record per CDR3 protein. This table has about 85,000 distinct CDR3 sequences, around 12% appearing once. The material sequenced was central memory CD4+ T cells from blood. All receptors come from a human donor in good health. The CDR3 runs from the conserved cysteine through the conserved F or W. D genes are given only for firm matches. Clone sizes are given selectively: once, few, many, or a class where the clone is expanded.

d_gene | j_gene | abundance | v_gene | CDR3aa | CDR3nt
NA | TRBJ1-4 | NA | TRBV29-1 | CSVEEREKLFF | TGCAGCGTTGAAGAGCGGGAAAAACTGTTTTTT
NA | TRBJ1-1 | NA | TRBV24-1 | CATRSGGRSTEAFF | TGTGCCACCAGGTCCGGGGGAAGGAGCACTGAAGCTTTCTTT
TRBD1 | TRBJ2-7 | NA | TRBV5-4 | CASSPGTVRTYEQYF | TGTGCCAGCAGCCCCGGGACAGTGAGGACCTACGAGCAGTACTTC
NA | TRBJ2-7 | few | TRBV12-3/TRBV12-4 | CASSLGEYEQYF | TGTGCCAGCAGTTTGGGGGAATACGAGCAGTACTTC
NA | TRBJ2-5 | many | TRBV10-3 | CATTQGETQYF | TGTGCCACCACACAGGGAGAGACCCAGTACTTC
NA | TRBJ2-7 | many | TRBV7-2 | CASSFDSYEQYF | TGTGCCAGCAGCTTCGACTCCTACGAGCAGTACTTC
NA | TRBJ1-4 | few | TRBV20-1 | CSARSPRANEKLFF | TGCAGTGCTAGAAGTCCGAGGGCTAATGAAAAACTGTTTTTT
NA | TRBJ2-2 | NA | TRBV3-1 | CASSQDGRGHTGELFF | TGTGCCAGCAGCCAAGATGGTAGGGGACACACCGGGGAGCTGTTTTTT
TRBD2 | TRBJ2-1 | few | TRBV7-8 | CASSSLSGRASNEQFF | TGTGCCAGCAGCTCCCTTAGCGGGAGGGCCAGCAATGAGCAGTTCTTC
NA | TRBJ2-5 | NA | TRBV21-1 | CASSPPGTGTSGSSMETQYF | TGTGCCAGCAGCCCCCCCGGGACAGGGACTAGCGGGAGTAGCATGGAGACCCAGTACTTC
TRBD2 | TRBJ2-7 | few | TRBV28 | CAAKGSSGGTYEQYF | TGTGCCGCAAAAGGTTCTAGCGGGGGCACCTACGAGCAGTACTTC
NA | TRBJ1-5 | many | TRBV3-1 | CASSQDLTNQPQHF | TGTGCCAGCAGCCAAGATCTTACAAATCAGCCCCAGCATTTT
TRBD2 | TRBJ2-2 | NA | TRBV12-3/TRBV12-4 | CATARTSPPGELFF | TGTGCCACCGCCCGGACTAGCCCCCCCGGGGAGCTGTTTTTT
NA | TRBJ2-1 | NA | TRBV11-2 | CASSLPTTTSQRDEQFF | TGTGCCAGCAGCTTACCCACAACTACTAGCCAGAGGGATGAGCAGTTCTTC
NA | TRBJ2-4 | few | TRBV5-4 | CASSSAIGELAKNIQYF | TGTGCCAGCAGCTCGGCGATAGGGGAACTAGCCAAAAACATTCAGTACTTC
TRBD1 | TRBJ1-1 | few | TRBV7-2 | CASSPKAGRTGMDGTEAFF | TGTGCCAGCAGCCCTAAAGCCGGTCGGACAGGGATGGATGGTACTGAAGCTTTCTTT
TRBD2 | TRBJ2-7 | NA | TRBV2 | CASTSGSATEQYF | TGTGCCAGCACTAGCGGGAGTGCTACCGAGCAGTACTTC
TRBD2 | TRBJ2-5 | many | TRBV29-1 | CSVDGAGGQETQYF | TGCAGCGTTGACGGGGCGGGAGGTCAAGAGACCCAGTACTTC
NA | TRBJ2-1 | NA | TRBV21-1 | CASSKAGAHRGLQEDEQFF | TGTGCCAGCAGCAAAGCTGGGGCCCACCGGGGGTTACAGGAGGATGAGCAGTTCTTC
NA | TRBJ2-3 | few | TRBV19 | CASTRVGRKGASGTDTQYF | TGTGCCAGTACCCGGGTGGGGCGGAAGGGAGCTAGCGGCACAGATACGCAGTATTTT
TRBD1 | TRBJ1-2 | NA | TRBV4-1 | CASSQVLTGGYGYTF | TGCGCCAGCAGCCAAGTGTTAACAGGGGGCTATGGCTACACCTTC
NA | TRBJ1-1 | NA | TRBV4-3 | CASSQGWAGNTEAFF | TGCGCCAGCAGCCAGGGGTGGGCAGGGAACACTGAAGCTTTCTTT
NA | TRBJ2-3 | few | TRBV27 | CASSPSVIVVTQYF | TGTGCCAGCAGTCCTAGCGTGATAGTCGTTACGCAGTATTTT
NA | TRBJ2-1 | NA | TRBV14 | CASSRIRGGSGSYNEQFF | TGTGCCAGCAGCCGCATCCGGGGAGGTAGCGGCTCTTACAATGAGCAGTTCTTC
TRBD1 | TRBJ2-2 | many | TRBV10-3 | CAIGQGPNTGELFF | TGTGCCATCGGACAGGGCCCGAACACCGGGGAGCTGTTTTTT
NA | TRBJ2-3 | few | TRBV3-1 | CASSQAVDVNTDTQYF | TGTGCCAGCAGCCAAGCGGTGGACGTCAACACAGATACGCAGTATTTT
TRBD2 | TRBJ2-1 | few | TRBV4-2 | CASSPSGSSYNEQFF | TGTGCCAGCAGCCCTAGCGGGAGCTCCTACAATGAGCAGTTCTTC
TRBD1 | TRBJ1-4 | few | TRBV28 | CASSTSPPGGGEKLFF | TGTGCCAGCAGTACCTCCCCCCCAGGGGGCGGTGAAAAACTGTTTTTT
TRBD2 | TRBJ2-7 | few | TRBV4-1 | CASSQVTARREYEQYF | TGCGCCAGCAGCCAAGTAACTGCTCGGCGGGAGTACGAGCAGTACTTC
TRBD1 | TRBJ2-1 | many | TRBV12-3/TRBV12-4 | CASSPRTGGEQFF | TGTGCCAGCAGTCCCCGGACAGGCGGTGAGCAGTTCTTC
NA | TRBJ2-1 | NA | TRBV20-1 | CSAREYNEQFF | TGCAGTGCTAGAGAATACAATGAGCAGTTCTTC
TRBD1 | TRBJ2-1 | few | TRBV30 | CAWSWGQGTNEQFF | TGTGCCTGGAGTTGGGGACAGGGTACAAATGAGCAGTTCTTC
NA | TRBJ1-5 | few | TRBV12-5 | CASGWGRGFNQPQHF | TGTGCTAGTGGTTGGGGCAGGGGTTTCAATCAGCCCCAGCATTTT
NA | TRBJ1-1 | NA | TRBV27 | CASSYYGAEHTEAFF | TGTGCCAGCAGTTACTACGGGGCCGAGCACACTGAAGCTTTCTTT
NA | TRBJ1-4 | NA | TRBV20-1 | CSATQGNEKLFF | TGCAGTGCTACCCAAGGGAATGAAAAACTGTTTTTT
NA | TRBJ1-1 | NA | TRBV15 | CATSRDFSPIGDTEAFF | TGTGCCACCAGCAGAGACTTTTCCCCAATCGGGGACACTGAAGCTTTCTTT
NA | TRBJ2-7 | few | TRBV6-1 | CASILANSLSYEQYF | TGTGCCAGCATATTGGCAAACTCCCTCTCCTACGAGCAGTACTTC
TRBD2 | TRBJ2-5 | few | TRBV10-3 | CAISGGTSGGDQETQYF | TGTGCCATCAGTGGTGGGACTAGCGGGGGGGACCAAGAGACCCAGTACTTC
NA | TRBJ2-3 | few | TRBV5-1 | CASNDRPWDTQYF | TGCGCCAGCAACGACCGGCCCTGGGATACGCAGTATTTT
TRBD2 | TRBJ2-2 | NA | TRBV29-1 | CSVLLAGGQGGELFF | TGCAGCGTGCTTCTAGCGGGAGGGCAAGGCGGGGAGCTGTTTTTT
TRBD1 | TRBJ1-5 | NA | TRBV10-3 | CAISDPDGGQLGNQPQHF | TGTGCCATCAGTGACCCCGATGGGGGACAGCTAGGCAATCAGCCCCAGCATTTT
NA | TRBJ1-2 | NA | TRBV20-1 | CSARSRGNYGYTF | TGCAGTGCTAGGAGCAGGGGTAACTATGGCTACACCTTC
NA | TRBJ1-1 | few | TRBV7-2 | CASSPGSHTEAFF | TGTGCCAGCAGTCCAGGGTCGCACACTGAAGCTTTCTTT
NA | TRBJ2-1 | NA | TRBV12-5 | CASGLVLFANLATNEQFF | TGTGCTAGTGGTTTGGTACTGTTCGCGAACTTAGCTACAAATGAGCAGTTCTTC
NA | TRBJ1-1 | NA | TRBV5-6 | CASSNLRVRATEAFF | TGTGCCAGCAGCAACCTGAGGGTCAGGGCGACTGAAGCTTTCTTT
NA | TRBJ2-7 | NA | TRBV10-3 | CAISPSGGSSYEQYF | TGTGCCATCAGTCCTTCCGGGGGAAGCTCCTACGAGCAGTACTTC